This paragraph covers one TCR beta chain sequence. Its antigen is as yet unknown. The entry originates in a study of shared clonotypes between healthy human individuals. Per the original data handling: There were no quality scores in the junction-only immunoSEQ sequences, so filtering differed. Clones were sequenced by immunoSEQ multiplex PCR, and TCRdb holds only the in-frame ones, with some missing. D and trimming come from the DNA, and the V and J calls and clone size come from that table. The sample shows about 660,000 clones, under 80% of them seen only once. Notes on the study in general: Larger richness was generally estimated for naive than memory subsets.

Germline CDR1 MNHEY, CDR2 SVGAGI. The CDR3 is 14 residues long. V lost 6 bases and J lost 0, with 9 bases in between. Naive CD4+ cells were CD45RA-selected; the remaining cells were memory. The receptor was isolated from a woman in her 30s in good health. Sequencing input: memory CD4+ T cells sorted from blood. This sample's subset: CD45RA-negative fraction. The rearrangement uses TRBV6-5 and TRBJ1-5; D uncertain. The CDR3 reads CASSRSFSNQPQHF. CDR3 bases: TGTGCCAGCAGCCGGAGTTTTAGCAATCAGCCCCAGCATTTT.